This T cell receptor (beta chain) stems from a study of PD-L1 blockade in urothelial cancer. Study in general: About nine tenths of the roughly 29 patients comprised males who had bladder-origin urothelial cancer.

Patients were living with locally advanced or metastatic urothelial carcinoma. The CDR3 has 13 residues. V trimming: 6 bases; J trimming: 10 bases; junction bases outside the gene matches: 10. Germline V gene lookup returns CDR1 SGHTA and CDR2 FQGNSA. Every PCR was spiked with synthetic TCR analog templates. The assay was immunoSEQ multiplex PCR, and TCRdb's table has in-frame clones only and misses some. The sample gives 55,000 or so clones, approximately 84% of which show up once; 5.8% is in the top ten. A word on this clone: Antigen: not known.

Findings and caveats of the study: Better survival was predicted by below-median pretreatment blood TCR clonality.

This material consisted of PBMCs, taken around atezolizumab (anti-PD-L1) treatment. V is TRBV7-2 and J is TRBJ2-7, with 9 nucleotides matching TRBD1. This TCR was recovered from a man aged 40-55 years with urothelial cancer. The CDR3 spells CASRGKGQGTQYF. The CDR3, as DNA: TGTGCCAGCAGAGGAAAGGGACAGGGTACACAGTACTTC.